This TCR beta chain was sequenced during a study of brain T cells in children with intractable seizures. Only in-frame clones appear in the TCRdb table, and some are missing; sequencing was by immunoSEQ multiplex PCR. The sample has about 350,000 clones, over 90% seen once; the top ten hold around 6%. The time point is: blood from clinic visit 5 months post-surgery; TSC patient then seizure free. CDR1 ENHRY and CDR2 SYGVKD come from the germline V gene. The CDR3 spans 17 residues. V lost 3 bases and J 10 bases, leaving 22 bases between the germline ends. The origin of this receptor is a boy in the first two years of life with tuberous sclerosis and intractable seizures. V is TRBV10-3 and J is TRBJ1-6; TRBD1 is a possible D gene (6 bases). The sequencing here drew on peripheral blood, taken roughly 5 months after surgery. The CDR3, as DNA: TGTGCCATCAGTGATGCAGGCTCAGCCTCGAGGGGGTCACCCCTCCACTTT. The encoded protein is CAISDAGSASRGSPLHF.